The source of this T cell receptor (beta chain) is a study of T cells after posttransplantation cyclophosphamide. V dropped 6 bases and J dropped 0 bases, with 6 bases sitting between them. The CDR3 spans 14 residues. Germline-derived CDR1 and CDR2 are LNHDA and SQIVND (reference sequence). TCRdb's table, derived via immunoSEQ multiplex PCR, lists solely in-frame clones and lacks some. The data contain about 66,000 clones, 93% of them singletons. Study observations and caveats: Recipient CMV seropositivity and CMV reactivation strongly tracked TRB clonality. TRB overlap between skin or GI tissue T cells and blood was limited. Donor-recipient repertoire similarity was low at 1-2 months, rising over year one.

Peripheral blood was collected from the related graft donor on the marrow donation day. Comment on this clone: Its cognate antigen is unknown.

Specimen: PBMCs. This TCR derives from a woman between 25 and 40 years old in good health and a related stem cell transplant donor. This chain links TRBV19 with TRBJ1-6; D is unclear. The DNA of the CDR3 is TGTGCCAGTAGCCTGAGCTCCTATAATTCACCCCTCCACTTT. This gives the protein CASSLSSYNSPLHF.